These 12 T cell receptor beta chains originate from one sample sequenced in a study of T-cell reconstitution after alpha-beta-depleted transplantation in children. This sample's TCRbeta library carried unique molecular identifier barcodes. Via MiXCR, TCRdb re-called the PCR reads, giving one row per CDR3 protein. The sample has more than 200,000 distinct CDR3 sequences; about 25% are singletons. Sequenced material: PBMCs, taken before TCRalphabeta/CD19-depleted stem cell transplant. These receptors came from a girl aged 2 to 9 with Fanconi anemia, due to receive a stem cell transplant.

In its sample, this clonotype was seen a few times. The V gene is TRBV12-3 or TRBV12-4, the J gene TRBJ2-2, with 7 positions matching TRBD1. The length of the CDR3 is 13 residues. V lost 6 bases, J lost 3 bases, and 1 base stayed unmatched. This chain's CDR3 is CASRDRYTGELFF. CDR3 coding DNA: TGTGCCAGCAGGGACAGGTACACCGGGGAGCTGTTTTTT.

This clonotype was seen only a few times. The rearrangement links TRBV7-3 to TRBJ2-3, with TRBD1 identical over 7 bases. CDR1 is SGHTA, CDR2 FQGTGA, per germline. V lost 5 bases to trimming and J lost 2 bases; unmatched junction nucleotides: 10. This CDR3 comprises 16 residues. The CDR3 sequence is CASSPGTAYPTDTQYF. The CDR3 nucleotides read TGTGCCAGCAGCCCCGGGACAGCCTACCCCACAGATACGCAGTATTTT.

This clonotype was picked up many times. This chain connects TRBV12-3 or TRBV12-4 to TRBJ2-7, with D possibly being TRBD1 (6 bases). There are 14 residues in the CDR3. V lost 6 bases and J 4 bases, leaving 16 bases between the germline ends. The chain's CDR3 is CASRPTGSKYEQYF. CDR3 sequence (DNA): TGTGCCAGCAGGCCTACAGGGTCCAAATACGAGCAGTACTTC.

Concerning this clonotype itself: The CDR3 end shows no conserved phenylalanine or tryptophan, and so a read error is likely. The chain recombines TRBV28 with TRBJ2-3; a weak D match, TRBD2 (5 bases). CDR3 size: 15 residues. CDR1 MDHEN and CDR2 SYDVKM come from the germline V gene. V shed 1 base and J shed 2 bases, with 10 bases lying between them. The CDR3 reads CASSLSGSDTDTQYL. CDR3 in DNA: TGTGCCAGCAGTTTATCGGGAAGTGACACAGATACGCAGTATCTT.

Many counts were recorded for this clonotype. This rearrangement joins TRBV29-1 to TRBJ1-1; 7 bases line up with TRBD1. The ends lost 5 bases at V and 5 bases at J; junction bases unmatched: 11. The length of the CDR3 is 14 residues. The germline CDR1 and CDR2 sequences are SQVTM and ANQGSEA. In DNA, the CDR3 is TGCAGCGTTACGGGGTTTAGGGGGCGGACTGAAGCTTTCTTT. It yields the protein CSVTGFRGRTEAFF.

Concerning this clonotype: A read error is possible here, since a much larger clone lies one base away. The CDR3 carries no conserved terminal phenylalanine or tryptophan, so it likely arises from a read error. The chain carries TRBV29-1 and TRBJ2-5; tentatively, D is TRBD1 (6 bases). The CDR3 is 13 amino acids. V was cut by 6 bases and J by 7 bases, with 18 bases left in between. Germline CDR1 SQVTM, CDR2 ANQGSEA. CDR3 sequence: CSVAGQPPWTQYC. In nucleotides, the CDR3 is TGCAGCGTCGCAGGACAGCCGCCATGGACCCAGTACTGC.

The chain joins TRBV20-1 to TRBJ2-1; D remains unclear. The V gene lost 3 bases and the J gene lost 4 bases, with 7 bases spanning the gap. The CDR3 runs to 12 residues. Germline CDR1 is DFQATT and CDR2 is SNEGSKA (reference sequence). The CDR3 DNA sequence: TGCAGTGCTAGCGTCCAATACAATGAGCAGTTCTTC. The encoded protein is CSASVQYNEQFF.

This clonotype was observed a few times. The genes are TRBV20-1 and TRBJ2-1; no definite D call. Germline lookup yields CDR1 DFQATT and CDR2 SNEGSKA (reference sequence). Trimming left V 5 bases short and J 0 bases short, with 14 bases between. The CDR3 spans 15 residues. The CDR3 nucleotides read TGCAGTGCTGCCCTAAGGCAGATCTCCTACAATGAGCAGTTCTTC. Translating it yields CSAALRQISYNEQFF.

This clonotype was observed once. J is TRBJ2-3 and V is TRBV11-1, with TRBD2 identical over 12 bases. The CDR3 is 18 amino acids. CDR1 and CDR2 (germline): SGHAT, FQDESV (reference sequence). The J segment lost 5 bases and the V segment lost 2 bases, leaving 11 bases of the junction unmatched. The CDR3 sequence is CASSLPFRLAGAEDTQYF. The DNA of the CDR3 is TGTGCCAGCAGCTTACCTTTTAGACTAGCGGGAGCTGAAGATACGCAGTATTTT.

This clonotype has just a few counts. J is TRBJ2-7 and V is TRBV11-2; TRBD2 aligns across 8 bases. The J segment lost 1 base and the V segment lost 2 bases, leaving 13 bases of the junction unmatched. The CDR3 runs to 18 residues. Germline assignment: CDR1 SGHAT and CDR2 FQNNGV. CDR3 DNA sequence: TGTGCCAGCAGCTTATCCCACCGGGGGGGCCATAGGTCCTACGAGCAGTACTTC. The encoded protein is CASSLSHRGGHRSYEQYF.

The chain has TRBV29-1 and TRBJ1-1; TRBD1 matches 9 bases. CDR3 length: 14 residues. Per the germline V gene, CDR1 is SQVTM and CDR2 is ANQGSEA. J was trimmed by 1 base and V by 6 bases; bases with no gene match: 6. CDR3 coding DNA: TGCAGCGTCTACAGGGGGCAGGGGAACACTGAAGCTTTCTTT. It translates to CSVYRGQGNTEAFF.

This clonotype turned up a few times. The chain recombines TRBV29-1 with TRBJ1-1; no firm D call. V lost 7 bases, J lost 0 bases, and 21 bases lay in between. The CDR3 consists of 16 residues. CDR1 and CDR2 from the germline V gene are SQVTM and ANQGSEA. Here the CDR3 DNA reads TGCAGCGCCGACCTCTATACCGGGCCACTGAACACTGAAGCTTTCTTT. Translating gives CSADLYTGPLNTEAFF.